The present TCR beta chain was sequenced within a study of shared clonotypes between healthy human individuals. General study results and limits: An anticipated effect of sequencing depth on clonotype sharing among donors was recognized. Estimated richness was generally greater in naive than memory subsets.

Sequenced by immunoSEQ multiplex PCR; TCRdb stores in-frame clones only, minus some. Of some 87,000 clones in the sample, 60% to 70% are singletons; the top ten hold around half. This clone has at least ten counts. No antigen is known for it. CDR3 length equals 16 residues. V lost 4 bases to trimming and J lost 3 bases; unmatched junction nucleotides: 11. Germline V gives CDR1 MNHNY, CDR2 SVGAGI (reference sequence). This receptor was taken from a man aged 30 to 45 in good health. Specimen: memory CD8+ T cells sorted from blood. The subset here: CD45RO+ cells pooled with CCR7-negative TemRA cells. This chain connects TRBV6-6 to TRBJ2-7; 8 bases fit TRBD1. The CDR3 coding sequence is TGTGCCAGCAGTTCGAGCCGACAGGGGTTAGTCTACGAGCAGTACTTC. This encodes CASSSSRQGLVYEQYF.